Sequencing of this TCR beta chain was carried out in a study of blood T cell repertoires in COVID-19. Study overall: Sources were T cells, B-cell-depleted T cells, or PBMCs; the material itself was cDNA or gDNA.

Using immunoSEQ multiplex PCR, the repertoire was profiled, and TCRdb retains in-frame clones only, with some absent. The sample has around 25,000 clones; approximately 87% are singletons. The CDR3 spans 16 residues. V gave up 4 bases and J gave up 1 base; unmatched junction bases: 4. CDR1 is SGHTA and CDR2 is FQGNSA in the germline V gene. The V and J genes are TRBV7-2 and TRBJ1-5; 10 nucleotides align to TRBD1. The TCR originated in a human donor with active COVID-19. The donor label of this sample is uncertain. Sequencing used peripheral blood. DNA of the CDR3: TGTGCCAGCAGCTATAAGGACAGGGGGAGCAATCAGCCCCAGCATTTT. Protein product: CASSYKDRGSNQPQHF.